Reported below is one TCR beta chain. The target antigen is unknown. These data come from a study of Ad26.COV2.S vaccination and SARS-CoV-2 variants. V was cut by 1 base and J by 2 bases, with 8 bases left in between. The CDR3 is 14 amino acids. From germline, CDR1 is LGHDT and CDR2 YNNKEL (reference sequence). Sequencing used immunoSEQ multiplex PCR; TCRdb keeps in-frame clones, though not all of them. Of 300,000 to 350,000 clones in the sample, 86% were seen once. The treatment: around 19 received Ad26.COV2.S at low or high dose, single or two shots; roughly 5 received placebo; per-sample allocation not given. Material that was analyzed had been drawn on day 63 after the first vaccine or placebo injection. An adult aged 18-55 years in Boston served as the donor. Whole-study results and caveats: Analyses of TCR breadth and depth may have underestimated total T cell responses. The breadth of spike-specific CD8+ and CD4+ T cell responses after vaccination was reportedly substantial.

V gene TRBV3-1 (or the pseudogene TRBV3-2) combines with J gene TRBJ1-1; D gene unclear. Specimen: peripheral blood, collected in a trial of Ad26.COV2.S vaccine versus placebo. This clonotype originated in a person between 18 and 59 years old who received the Ad26.COV2.S COVID-19 vaccine or a placebo. CDR3: CASSQVEGNTEAFF. Here the CDR3 DNA reads TGTGCCAGCAGCCAAGTGGAAGGAAACACTGAAGCTTTCTTT.